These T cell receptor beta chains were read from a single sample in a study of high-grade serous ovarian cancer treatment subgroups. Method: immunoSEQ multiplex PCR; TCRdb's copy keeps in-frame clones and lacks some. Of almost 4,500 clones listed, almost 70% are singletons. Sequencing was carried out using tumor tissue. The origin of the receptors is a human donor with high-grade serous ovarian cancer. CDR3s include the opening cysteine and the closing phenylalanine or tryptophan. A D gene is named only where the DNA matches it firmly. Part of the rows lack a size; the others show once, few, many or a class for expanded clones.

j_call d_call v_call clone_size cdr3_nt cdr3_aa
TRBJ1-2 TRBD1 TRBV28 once TGTGCCAGCAGAGACAGGGGTAGGAGTATGGAAGGCTACACCTTC CASRDRGRSMEGYTF
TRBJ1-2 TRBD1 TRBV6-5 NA TGTGCCAGCAGTCGACAGGGTGGCTACACCTTC CASSRQGGYTF
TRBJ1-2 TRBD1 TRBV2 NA TGTGCCAGGGGGACAGCCTATGGCTACACCTTC CARGTAYGYTF
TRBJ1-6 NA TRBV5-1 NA TGCGCCAGCAGCTCCTTCTTAGGTTCACCCCTCCACTTT CASSSFLGSPLHF
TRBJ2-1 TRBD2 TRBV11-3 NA TGTGCCAGCAGCGCCGGGGGGGGTGAGCAGTTCTTC CASSAGGGEQFF
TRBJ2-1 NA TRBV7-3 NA TGTGCCAGCAGCTCGGACTGGATTAACAATGAGCAGTTCTTC CASSSDWINNEQFF
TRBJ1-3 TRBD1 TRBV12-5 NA TGTGCTAGTGGTTTGTCAACGGGACAGGCGACCTCTGGAAACACCATATATTTT CASGLSTGQATSGNTIYF
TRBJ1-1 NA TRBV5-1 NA TGCGCCAGCAGCTTGGATCCGAGCACTGAAGCTTTCTTT CASSLDPSTEAFF
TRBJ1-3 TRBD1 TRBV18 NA TGTGCCAGCTTTCCAACGGGGGCGGGACAGTCCTCTGGAAACACCATATATTTT CASFPTGAGQSSGNTIYF
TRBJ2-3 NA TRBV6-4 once TGTGCCAGCAGTGACTCGAGCGAGGAAGCGCAGTATTTT CASSDSSEEAQYF
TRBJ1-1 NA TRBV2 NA TGTGCCAGCAGCCTCGAGCTGAGGGTAAAGGGGAACACTGAAGCTTTCTTT CASSLELRVKGNTEAFF
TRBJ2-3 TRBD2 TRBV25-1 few TGTGCCAGCTCCTTTCCCGGACTAGCGGGGAGAGATACGCAGTATTTT CASSFPGLAGRDTQYF
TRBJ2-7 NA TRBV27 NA TGTGCCAGCAGAGGAGGGATGACAGGGATGCCCTACGAGCAGTACTTC CASRGGMTGMPYEQYF
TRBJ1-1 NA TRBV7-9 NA TGTGCCAGCAGCTTTTTCTCATTTGGCCCCGGAGGTGAAGCTTTCTTT CASSFFSFGPGGEAFF
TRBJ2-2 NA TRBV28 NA TGTGCCAGCAGTCCATGGGGGGAGCTGTTTTTT CASSPWGELFF
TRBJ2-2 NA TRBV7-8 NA TGTGCCAGCAGCTTTACCGGAACCGGGGAGCTGTTTTTT CASSFTGTGELFF
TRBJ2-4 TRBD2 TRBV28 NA TGTGCCAGCAGCTCGGGAGGGGATAACATTCAGTACTTC CASSSGGDNIQYF
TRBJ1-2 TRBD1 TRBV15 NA TGTGCCACCAGCAGTCCCGGGACAGGAAACTATGGCTACACCTTC CATSSPGTGNYGYTF
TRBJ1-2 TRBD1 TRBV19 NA TGTGCCAGTAGTCAGGACAGGGCCTTTGGCTACACCTTC CASSQDRAFGYTF
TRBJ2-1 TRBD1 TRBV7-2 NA TGTGCCAGCAGCTCAGGACAGGGCAGGGCTTACAATGAGCAGTTCTTC CASSSGQGRAYNEQFF
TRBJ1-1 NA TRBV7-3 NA TGTGCCAGCAGAATGTTAGCCCTTGAAGCTTTCTTT CASRMLALEAFF
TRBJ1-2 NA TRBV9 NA TGTGCCAGCAGCGTAGCCGGACAGTATAACTATGGCTACACCTTC CASSVAGQYNYGYTF
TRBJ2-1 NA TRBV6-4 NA TGTGCCAGCAGTGAATCCAGCCCGGGTCTACAGTTCTTC CASSESSPGLQFF
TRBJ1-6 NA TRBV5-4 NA TGTGCCAGCAGCTCGAGACCGAATTCACCCCTCCACTTT CASSSRPNSPLHF
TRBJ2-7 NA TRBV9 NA TGTGCCAGCAGCGTAGACGGAGGGACGGGTGCCTACGAGCAGTACTTC CASSVDGGTGAYEQYF
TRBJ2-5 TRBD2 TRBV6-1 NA TGTGCCAGCAGGTTACTAGCGGGGGTCCAAGAGACCCAGTACTTC CASRLLAGVQETQYF
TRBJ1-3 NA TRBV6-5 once TGTGCCAGCAGTTACTCGATAGGCGGAAACACCATATATTTT CASSYSIGGNTIYF
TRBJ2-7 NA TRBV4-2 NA TGTGCCAGCAGCCAAGATGAGGGGGGGGCCTACGAGCAGTACTTC CASSQDEGGAYEQYF
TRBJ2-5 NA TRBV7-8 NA TGTGCCAGCAGCTACACAGGGTCCCAAGAGACCCAGTACTTC CASSYTGSQETQYF
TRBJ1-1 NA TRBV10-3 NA TGTGCCATCAAGGAGCAAATGAACACTGAAGCTTTCTTT CAIKEQMNTEAFF
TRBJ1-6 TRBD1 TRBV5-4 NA TGTGCCAGCAGCTTGGGACAGGGGTATTATTCACCCCTCCACTTT CASSLGQGYYSPLHF
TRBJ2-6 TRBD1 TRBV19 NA TGTGCCAGTACCCAACGAGGGGGCCGCTCTGGGGCCAACGTCCTGACTTTC CASTQRGGRSGANVLTF
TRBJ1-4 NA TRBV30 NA TGTGCCTGGAGTGTACTTTCGGGGAATGAAAAACTGTTTTTT CAWSVLSGNEKLFF